The T cell receptor (beta chain) described here comes from a study of PD-1 blockade in classical Hodgkin lymphoma. Whole-study findings and limits: The diversity seen at baseline in complete responders resembled that of newly diagnosed patients. At C4D1, TCR diversity had climbed significantly for CD4+ cells, though not for CD8+ cells.

Generated by immunoSEQ multiplex PCR, the TCRdb table keeps only in-frame clones and is missing some. The profile shows about 110,000 clones, 89% of them singletons. Following autologous stem cell transplantation, relapse occurred in every patient, and exposure to brentuximab vedotin varied. Classification of best responses gave complete response, partial response or progressive disease. For this clone: Its target is not known.

The specimen was peripheral blood mononuclear cells (PBMCs), collected before the second cycle of nivolumab. The sequence was collected from a human donor with classical Hodgkin lymphoma.

The chain's CDR3 is CASSLLGTGANSREAFF. In DNA, the CDR3 is TGTGCCAGCAGCTTACTTGGGACAGGGGCAAACTCCCGTGAAGCTTTCTTT. The V gene is TRBV7-2, the J gene TRBJ1-1, with 10 nucleotides matching TRBD1. Germline V lookup: CDR1 SGHTA, CDR2 FQGNSA. V was pared by 2 bases and J by 7 bases, with 13 bases of the junction left unmatched. The CDR3 loop spans 17 amino acids.